This entry is about one T cell receptor beta chain. The antigen is undetermined. This entry belongs to a study of response to subunit inactivated influenza vaccine. TCRdb reanalysed the RT-PCR reads using MiXCR and keeps one entry per CDR3 protein. This sample yields 400,000 to 650,000 distinct CDR3 sequences, of which about 7.2% are seen a single time; under 15% belongs to the top ten. Germline assignment: CDR1 SNHLY and CDR2 FYNNEI. This CDR3 region has 19 residues. Germline trimming cut 4 bases from V and 0 bases from J; bases unmatched to any gene: 10. Overall study results and limits: The study's authors posited that every seasonal influenza vaccination enlists few new T cells.

This TCR came from a man aged 50 to 75 who received an inactivated influenza vaccine. The J gene is TRBJ2-4, the V gene TRBV2; 12 bases agree with TRBD2. This material consisted of PBMCs from blood, taken about 23 months after vaccination. CDR3 sequence (DNA): TGTGCCAGCAGTGTTTCCGGGACTAGCGGGCCGCTAGCCAAAAACATTCAGTACTTC. The encoded protein is CASSVSGTSGPLAKNIQYF.